This T cell receptor beta chain was profiled in a study of Ad26.COV2.S vaccination and SARS-CoV-2 variants. At the level of the study: Donor was one of the participants in the Ad26.COV2.S arm of the COV1001 trial.

Notes on this clone: Its matching antigen is unknown.

Study-wide points: Vaccinated individuals (as opposed to placebo recipients) had higher spike-specific TCR breadth.

There are 18 residues in the CDR3. Trimming shortened V by 0 bases and J by 5 bases, and 23 bases separated the two germline ends. The germline CDR1 and CDR2 sequences are SGHRS and YFSETQ. Repertoires were generated with immunoSEQ multiplex PCR, while TCRdb's copy carries only in-frame clones and drops some. The sample has about 390,000 clones; roughly 90% are singletons. As for treatment: around 19 received Ad26.COV2.S at low or high dose, single or two shots; 5 received placebo; per-sample allocation not given. Samples came from day 63 after the first vaccine or placebo injection. The receptor's source is a person aged 18 to 59 who received the Ad26.COV2.S COVID-19 vaccine or a placebo. The chain has TRBV5-1 and TRBJ1-2; perhaps TRBD1 as D (6 bases). The sample in question was peripheral blood, obtained in a trial of Ad26.COV2.S vaccine versus placebo. CDR3 amino acids: CASSLGRGGGPLQYGYTF. The DNA for the CDR3 is TGCGCCAGCAGCTTGGGGCGAGGGGGAGGCCCACTCCAATATGGCTACACCTTC.